The 3 T cell receptor beta chains given below trace back to one sample, sequenced in a study of CD8 T cells in ankylosing spondylitis. Whole-study findings and limits: A motif in TCR beta, a set of several highly homologous variants, appeared characteristic of ankylosing spondylitis blood.

TCRdb reprocessed the 5' RACE reads with MiXCR, giving one entry per CDR3 protein. The sample carries approximately 400,000 distinct CDR3 sequences, about a sixth recorded once. Which antigens these TCRs recognize remains unknown. The sequenced sample consisted of blood, either unsorted or a sorted T cell fraction (not recorded which). Receptor source: a male donor with ankylosing spondylitis.

The chain uses TRBV20-1 and TRBJ2-7; TRBD2 is a possible D gene (6 bases). With 0 bases removed from V and 3 bases from J, the gap between germline ends came to 12 bases. Germline lookup yields CDR1 DFQATT and CDR2 SNEGSKA (reference sequence). The CDR3 is made up of 14 amino acids. CDR3 in amino acids: CSARDGGTVYEQYF. The CDR3 bases are TGCAGTGCTAGAGATGGTGGGACTGTCTACGAGCAGTACTTC.

The chain links TRBV12-3 or TRBV12-4 to TRBJ1-1; maybe TRBD1 (6 bases). V lost 2 bases and J lost 5, with 15 bases in between. CDR3 length: 15 amino acids. In DNA form, the CDR3 reads TGTGCCAGCAGTTTAAGGGGGGGGGCAGGGACTGAAGCTTTCTTT. Translation gives CASSLRGGAGTEAFF.

CDR3 nucleotides: TGCAGTGCGGGACAGCCCGAGACCCAGTACTTC. Translating gives CSAGQPETQYF. The chain has TRBV20-1 and TRBJ2-5; TRBD1 aligns across 7 bases. The J segment lost 5 bases and the V segment lost 6 bases, leaving 3 bases of the junction unmatched. CDR1 DFQATT and CDR2 SNEGSKA come from the germline V gene (reference sequence). The CDR3 contains 11 residues.